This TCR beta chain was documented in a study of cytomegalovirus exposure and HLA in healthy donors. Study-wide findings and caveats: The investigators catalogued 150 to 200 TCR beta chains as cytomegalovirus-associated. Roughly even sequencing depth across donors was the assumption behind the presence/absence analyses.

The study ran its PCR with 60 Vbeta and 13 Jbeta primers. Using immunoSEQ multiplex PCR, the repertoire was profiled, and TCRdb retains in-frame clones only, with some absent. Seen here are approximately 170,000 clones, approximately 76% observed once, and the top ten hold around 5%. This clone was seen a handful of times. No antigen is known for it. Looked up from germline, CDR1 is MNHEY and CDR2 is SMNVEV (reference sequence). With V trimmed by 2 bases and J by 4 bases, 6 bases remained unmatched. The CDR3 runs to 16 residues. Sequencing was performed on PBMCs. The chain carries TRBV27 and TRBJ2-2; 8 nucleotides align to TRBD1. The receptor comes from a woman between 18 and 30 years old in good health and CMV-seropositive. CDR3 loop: CASSLIQGASTGELFF. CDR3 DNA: TGTGCCAGCAGTTTAATTCAGGGGGCGAGCACCGGGGAGCTGTTTTTT.